Many counts were recorded for the clone carrying this TCR beta chain. Its antigen is not known. These data are taken from a study of T cells in Graves' hyperthyroidism and ophthalmopathy. The TCR beta CDR3 regions underwent amplification using RNA transcripts as the source. In the first-round RT-PCR of the TCR CDR3, the HTBI primer set was used. TCRdb called the multiplex PCR reads again in MiXCR, with one record for every CDR3 protein. This sample has around 300,000 distinct CDR3 sequences; around a quarter occur once, and the top ten carry approximately 30%. Study results and limitations: Blood samples included most of the expanded thyroid clonotypes exceeding 0.001. In simple terms, a model built on 13 V-J features told ophthalmopathy apart from stable hyperthyroidism.

Recently diagnosed hyperthyroidism of less than 2 months' duration affected patients aged 18 to 65. The blood sample dates from first hyperthyroidism diagnosis, preceding any ophthalmopathy symptoms. V was shortened by 4 bases and J by 0 bases, with 19 bases between the two germline ends. The CDR3 is 18 amino acids. Germline V lookup: CDR1 SGHRS, CDR2 YFSETQ. This sequence was found in a man aged 35 to 55 with Graves' hyperthyroidism that later progressed to Graves' ophthalmopathy. This rearrangement joins TRBV5-1 to TRBJ2-2; D gene uncertain. The specimen sequenced was blood. This CDR3 reads CASSLGHRQFANTGELFF. The CDR3, as DNA: TGCGCCAGCAGCCTGGGTCACAGACAATTTGCGAACACCGGGGAGCTGTTTTTT.